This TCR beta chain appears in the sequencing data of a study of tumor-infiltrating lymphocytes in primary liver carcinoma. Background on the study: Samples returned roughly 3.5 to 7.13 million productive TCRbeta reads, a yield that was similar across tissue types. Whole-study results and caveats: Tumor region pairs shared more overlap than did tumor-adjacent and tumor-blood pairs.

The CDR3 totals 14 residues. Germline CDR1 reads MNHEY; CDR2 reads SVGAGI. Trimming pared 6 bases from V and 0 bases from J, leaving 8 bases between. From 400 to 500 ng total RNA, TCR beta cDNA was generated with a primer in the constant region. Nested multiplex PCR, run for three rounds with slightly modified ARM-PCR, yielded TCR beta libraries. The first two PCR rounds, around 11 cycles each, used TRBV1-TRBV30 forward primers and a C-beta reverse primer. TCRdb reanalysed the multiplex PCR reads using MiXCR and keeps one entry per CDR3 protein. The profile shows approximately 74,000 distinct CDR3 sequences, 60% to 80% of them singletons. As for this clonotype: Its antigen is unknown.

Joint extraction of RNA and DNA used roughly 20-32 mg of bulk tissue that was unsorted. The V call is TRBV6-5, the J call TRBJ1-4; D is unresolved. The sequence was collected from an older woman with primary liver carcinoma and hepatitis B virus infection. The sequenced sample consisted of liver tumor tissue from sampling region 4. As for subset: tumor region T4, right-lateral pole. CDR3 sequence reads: CASRSTSTNEKLFF. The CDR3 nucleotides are TGTGCCAGCAGATCGACATCAACTAATGAAAAACTGTTTTTT.